This TCR beta chain was recovered during a study of PD-1 blockade in classical Hodgkin lymphoma. Sequencing was performed with immunoSEQ multiplex PCR; in TCRdb, only in-frame clones are kept and a portion is missing. The sample carries roughly 70,000 clones, over 70% recorded once. This clone was found once. Its specificity is not known. Germline V gene lookup returns CDR1 MNHNS and CDR2 SASEGT. The V gene lost 4 bases and the J gene lost 0 bases, with 13 bases spanning the gap. The CDR3 runs 16 residues. Study observations and caveats: Newly diagnosed patients were reported to start with lower TCR diversity than healthy donors.

Each patient experienced a relapse that followed autologous stem cell transplantation, and brentuximab vedotin exposure varied. This chain connects TRBV6-1 to TRBJ1-3, with unresolved D. The sample here was peripheral blood mononuclear cells (PBMCs), taken before the second cycle of nivolumab. The TCR comes from a human donor with classical Hodgkin lymphoma. This chain's CDR3 is CASSVKWGFSGNTIYF. The CDR3 nucleotides read TGTGCCAGCAGTGTGAAATGGGGTTTCTCTGGAAACACCATATATTTT.